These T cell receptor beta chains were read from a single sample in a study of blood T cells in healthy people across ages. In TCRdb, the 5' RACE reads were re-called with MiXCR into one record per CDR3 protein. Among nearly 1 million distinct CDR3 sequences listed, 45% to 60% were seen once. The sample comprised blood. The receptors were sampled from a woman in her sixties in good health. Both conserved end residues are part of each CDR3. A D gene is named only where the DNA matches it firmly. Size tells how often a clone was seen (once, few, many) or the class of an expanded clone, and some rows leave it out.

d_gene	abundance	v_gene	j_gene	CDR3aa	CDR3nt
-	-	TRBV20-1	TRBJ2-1	CSARGGPTYNEQFF	TGCAGTGCTAGAGGGGGGCCTACATACAATGAGCAGTTCTTC
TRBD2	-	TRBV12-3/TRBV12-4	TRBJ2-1	CASSPMGLAVYNEQFF	TGTGCCAGCAGCCCCATGGGACTAGCGGTATACAATGAGCAGTTCTTC
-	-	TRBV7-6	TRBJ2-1	CASSGDYVLSYNEQFF	TGTGCCAGCAGCGGAGACTATGTCCTATCCTACAATGAGCAGTTCTTC
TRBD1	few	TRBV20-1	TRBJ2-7	CSAREGTGGKGYEQYF	TGCAGTGCTAGAGAGGGGACAGGGGGTAAGGGCTACGAGCAGTACTTC
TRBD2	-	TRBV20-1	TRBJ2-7	CSASSTSGTNPNEQYF	TGCAGTGCTAGCTCGACTAGCGGGACCAACCCCAACGAGCAGTACTTC
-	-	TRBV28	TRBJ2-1	CASSLSGLANEQFF	TGTGCCAGCAGTTTATCCGGGCTAGCCAATGAGCAGTTCTTC
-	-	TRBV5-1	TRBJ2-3	CASSVQGTPVDTQYF	TGCGCCAGCAGCGTCCAGGGGACCCCCGTGGATACGCAGTATTTT
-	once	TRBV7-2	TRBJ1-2	CASSLRQAYYGYTF	TGTGCCAGCAGCCTAAGACAGGCATACTATGGCTACACCTTC
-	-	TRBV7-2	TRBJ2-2	CASSSAVGELFF	TGTGCCAGCAGCTCGGCGGTAGGGGAGCTGTTTTTT
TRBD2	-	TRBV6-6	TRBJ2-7	CASRNSGRAYEQYF	TGTGCCAGCAGAAATAGCGGGAGGGCCTACGAGCAGTACTTC
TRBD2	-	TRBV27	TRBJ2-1	CATSRAGGPGNEQFF	TGTGCCACTTCTCGAGCGGGAGGGCCAGGCAACGAGCAGTTCTTC
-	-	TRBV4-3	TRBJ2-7	CASSQAGAREQYF	TGCGCCAGCAGCCAAGCAGGGGCTCGCGAGCAGTACTTC
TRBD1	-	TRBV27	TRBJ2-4	CASSPSYRRQGDIQYF	TGTGCCAGCAGTCCCTCTTATAGGAGACAGGGTGACATTCAGTACTTC
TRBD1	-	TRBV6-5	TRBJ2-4	CASSYDRVANIQYF	TGTGCCAGCAGTTATGACAGGGTTGCAAACATTCAGTACTTC
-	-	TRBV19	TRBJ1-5	CASSPVPSGDSNQPQHF	TGTGCCAGTAGTCCCGTCCCATCTGGAGATAGCAATCAGCCCCAGCATTTT
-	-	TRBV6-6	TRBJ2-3	CASSFRGTTDTQYF	TGTGCCAGCAGTTTTAGGGGAACCACAGATACGCAGTATTTT
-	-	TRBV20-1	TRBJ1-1	CSARREETEAFF	TGCAGTGCTAGACGTGAAGAGACTGAAGCTTTCTTT
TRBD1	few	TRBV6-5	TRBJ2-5	CASSRPGTGYQEAQYF	TGTGCCAGCAGTCGCCCAGGGACAGGGTACCAAGAGGCCCAGTACTTC
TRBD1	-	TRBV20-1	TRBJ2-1	CSARAGDRVNNEQFF	TGCAGTGCGAGGGCGGGGGACAGGGTTAACAATGAGCAGTTCTTC
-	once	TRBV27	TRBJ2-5	CASTTFLAREQYF	TGTGCCAGCACTACATTCCTCGCCCGTGAGCAGTACTTC
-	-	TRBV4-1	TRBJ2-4	CASSQDMTGARRVAKNIQYF	TGCGCCAGCAGCCAAGATATGACGGGAGCGAGGCGTGTAGCCAAAAACATTCAGTACTTC
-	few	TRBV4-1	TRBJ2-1	CASSQRGHYNEQFF	TGCGCCAGCAGCCAACGCGGACATTACAATGAGCAGTTCTTC
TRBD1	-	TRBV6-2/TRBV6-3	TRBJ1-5	CASSYSRTGGSQPQHF	TGTGCCAGCAGTTACTCCAGGACAGGAGGATCCCAACCCCAGCATTTT
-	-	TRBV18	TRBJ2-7	CASSRTVPGGNYEQYF	TGTGCCAGCTCACGCACCGTCCCCGGGGGTAACTACGAGCAGTACTTC
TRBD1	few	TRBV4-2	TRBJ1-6	CASSREGQGIGYNSPLHF	TGTGCCAGCAGCCGTGAGGGACAGGGGATAGGGTATAATTCACCCCTCCACTTT
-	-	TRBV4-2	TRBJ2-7	CASSQGLRGHYEQYF	TGTGCCAGCAGCCAGGGACTAAGGGGGCACTACGAGCAGTACTTC
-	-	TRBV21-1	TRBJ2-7	CASSQLANGSYEQYF	TGTGCCAGCAGCCAGCTAGCGAACGGCTCCTACGAGCAGTACTTC